This T cell receptor (beta chain) emerged from a study of monozygotic twins with inflammatory bowel disease. Findings and limits, study-wide: TCRbeta diversity (inverse Simpson) was lower in IBD patients than in healthy co-twins.

Template-switch reactions added UMIs with a 6-nucleotide sample barcode. Two nested PCRs, run for around 15 and 10 cycles, were applied to TCRalpha and TCRbeta cDNA. TCRdb reprocessed the 5' RACE reads, keeping one entry per CDR3 protein, no DNA. The sample has around 380,000 distinct CDR3 sequences; the top ten hold more than 2%. In regard to this clonotype: Its antigen is unknown.

The CDR3 extends over 13 amino acids. The germline CDR1 and CDR2 sequences are ENHRY and SYGVKD. The source material was blood. The sequence was obtained from a human donor with ulcerative colitis or Crohn's disease, or a healthy co-twin of an affected twin (not recorded which). This chain uses TRBV10-3 with TRBJ2-1; with no DNA, the TCRdb D assignment of TRBD1 cannot be verified. The CDR3 here is CAISDSTGPEQFF.